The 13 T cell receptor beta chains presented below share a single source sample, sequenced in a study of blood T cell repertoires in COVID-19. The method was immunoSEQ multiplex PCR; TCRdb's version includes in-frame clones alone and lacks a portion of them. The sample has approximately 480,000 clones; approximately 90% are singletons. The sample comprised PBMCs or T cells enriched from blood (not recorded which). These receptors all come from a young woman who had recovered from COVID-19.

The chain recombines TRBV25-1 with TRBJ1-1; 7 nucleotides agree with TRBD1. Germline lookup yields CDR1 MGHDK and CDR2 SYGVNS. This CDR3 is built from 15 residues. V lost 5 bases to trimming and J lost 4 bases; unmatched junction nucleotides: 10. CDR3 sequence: CASSRGGAGGTEAFF. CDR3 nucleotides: TGTGCCAGCAGTCGTGGGGGTGCAGGGGGCACTGAAGCTTTCTTT.

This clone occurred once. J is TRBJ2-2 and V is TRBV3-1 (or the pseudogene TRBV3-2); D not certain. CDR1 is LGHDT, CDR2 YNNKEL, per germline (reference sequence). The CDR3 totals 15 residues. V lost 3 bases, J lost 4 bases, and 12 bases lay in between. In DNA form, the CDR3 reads TGTGCCAGCAGCCATCTAGTTCCGGCCACCGGGGAGCTGTTTTTT. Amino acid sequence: CASSHLVPATGELFF.

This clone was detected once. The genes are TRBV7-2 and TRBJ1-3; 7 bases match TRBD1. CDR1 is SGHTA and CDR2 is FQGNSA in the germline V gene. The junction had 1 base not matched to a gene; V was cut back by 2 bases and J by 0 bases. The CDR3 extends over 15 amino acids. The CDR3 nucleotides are TGTGCCAGCAGCTTAACAGGGGACTCTGGAAACACCATATATTTT. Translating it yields CASSLTGDSGNTIYF.

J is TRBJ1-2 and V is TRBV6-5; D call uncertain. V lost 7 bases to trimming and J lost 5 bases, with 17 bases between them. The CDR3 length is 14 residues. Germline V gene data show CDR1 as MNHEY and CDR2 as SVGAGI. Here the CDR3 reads CASTTLRVGYGYTF. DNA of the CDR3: TGTGCCAGCACGACCCTAAGAGTCGGGTATGGCTACACCTTC.

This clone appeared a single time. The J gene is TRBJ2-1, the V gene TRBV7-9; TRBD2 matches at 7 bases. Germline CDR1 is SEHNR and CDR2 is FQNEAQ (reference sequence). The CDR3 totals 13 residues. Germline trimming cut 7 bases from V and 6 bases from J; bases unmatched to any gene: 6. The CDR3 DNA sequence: TGTGCCAGCATGGCTAGCGGATTCAATGAGCAGTTCTTC. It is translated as CASMASGFNEQFF.

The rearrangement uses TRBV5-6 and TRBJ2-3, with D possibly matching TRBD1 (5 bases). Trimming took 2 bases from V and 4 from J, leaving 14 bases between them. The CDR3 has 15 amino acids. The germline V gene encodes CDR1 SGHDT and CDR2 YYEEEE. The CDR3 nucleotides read TGTGCCAGCAGCTTAGATCAGGGTTCCGCAGATACGCAGTATTTT. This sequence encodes CASSLDQGSADTQYF.

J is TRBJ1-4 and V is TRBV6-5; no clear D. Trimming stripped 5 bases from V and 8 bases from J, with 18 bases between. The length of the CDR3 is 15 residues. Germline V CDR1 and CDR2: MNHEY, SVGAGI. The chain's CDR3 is CASSPRPGSREKLFF. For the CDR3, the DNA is TGTGCCAGCAGTCCAAGACCGGGATCCAGGGAAAAACTGTTTTTT.

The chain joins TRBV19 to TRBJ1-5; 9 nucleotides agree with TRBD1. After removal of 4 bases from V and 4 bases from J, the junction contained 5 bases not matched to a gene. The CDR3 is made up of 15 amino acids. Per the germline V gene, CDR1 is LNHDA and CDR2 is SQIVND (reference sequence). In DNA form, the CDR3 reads TGTGCCAGTAGTACCGGGACAGGGCGGAATCAGCCCCAGCATTTT. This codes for CASSTGTGRNQPQHF.

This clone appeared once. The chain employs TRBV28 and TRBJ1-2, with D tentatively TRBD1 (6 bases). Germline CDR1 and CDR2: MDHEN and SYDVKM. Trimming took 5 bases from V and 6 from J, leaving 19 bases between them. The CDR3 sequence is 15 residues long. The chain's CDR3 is CASSLIDRQRDGYTF. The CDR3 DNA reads TGTGCCAGCAGTCTTATTGACAGGCAGAGGGATGGCTACACCTTC.

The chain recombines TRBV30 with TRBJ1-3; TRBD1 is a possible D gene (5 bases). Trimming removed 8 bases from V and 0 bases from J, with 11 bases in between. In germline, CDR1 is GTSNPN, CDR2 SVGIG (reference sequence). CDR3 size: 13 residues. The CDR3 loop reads CAGGRGSGNTIYF. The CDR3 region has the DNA TGTGCCGGGGGTCGAGGCTCTGGAAACACCATATATTTT. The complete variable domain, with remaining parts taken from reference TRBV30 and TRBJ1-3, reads SQTIHQWPATLVQPVGSPLSLECTVEGTSNPNLYWYRQAAGRGLQLLFYSVGIGQISSEVPQNLSASRPQDRQFILSSKKLLLSDSGFYLCAGGRGSGNTIYFGEGSWLTVV.

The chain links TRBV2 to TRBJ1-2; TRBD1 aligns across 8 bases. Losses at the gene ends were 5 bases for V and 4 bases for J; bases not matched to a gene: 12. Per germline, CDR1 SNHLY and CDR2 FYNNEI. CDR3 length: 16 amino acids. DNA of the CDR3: TGTGCCAGCAGTCTACAGGGACAGGCGGGGATCTATGGCTACACCTTC. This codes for CASSLQGQAGIYGYTF.

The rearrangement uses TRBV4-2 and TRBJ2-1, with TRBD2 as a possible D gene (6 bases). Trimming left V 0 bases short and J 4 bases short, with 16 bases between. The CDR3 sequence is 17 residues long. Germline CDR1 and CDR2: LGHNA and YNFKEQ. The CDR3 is CASSQDERVAAYNEQFF. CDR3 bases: TGTGCCAGCAGCCAAGATGAGAGGGTAGCGGCTTACAATGAGCAGTTCTTC.

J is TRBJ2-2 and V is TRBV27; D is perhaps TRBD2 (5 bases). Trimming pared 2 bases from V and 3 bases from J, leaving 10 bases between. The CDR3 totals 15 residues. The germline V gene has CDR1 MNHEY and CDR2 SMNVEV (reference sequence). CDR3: CASSLRGVDTGELFF. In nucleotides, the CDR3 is TGTGCCAGCAGTTTACGGGGAGTGGACACCGGGGAGCTGTTTTTT.